This is a list of T cell receptor beta chains from one sample in a study of blood T cell dynamics during melanoma immunotherapy. Only in-frame clones appear in the TCRdb table, and some are missing; sequencing was by immunoSEQ multiplex PCR. Among some 13,000 clones listed, approximately 90% were seen once. Material: effector memory CD8+ T cells from blood, obtained from a patient treated with checkpoint blockade. These receptors all stem from a human donor with melanoma. Each CDR3 is given with its conserved first and last residue. Each record gives: J gene, D gene, V gene, clone size, CDR3 DNA, CDR3 protein. The D gene is left open where the match is weak. A clone size is listed for some rows: how often the clone was seen (once, few, many), or a class if it is expanded.

j_call: TRBJ1-3; d_call: NA; v_call: TRBV11-2; clone_size: once; cdr3_nt: TGTGCCAGCAGCTTAGAGGGGTGGTTCTCTGGAAACACCATATATTTT; cdr3_aa: CASSLEGWFSGNTIYF
j_call: TRBJ1-1; d_call: TRBD1; v_call: TRBV4-1; clone_size: NA; cdr3_nt: TGCGCCAGCAGAAGGGGGCCTGGGACTGAAGCTTTCTTT; cdr3_aa: CASRRGPGTEAFF
j_call: TRBJ2-2; d_call: TRBD1; v_call: TRBV5-4; clone_size: once; cdr3_nt: TGTGCCAGCAGCTTCGGACAGGGGGTGACCGGGGAGCTGTTTTTT; cdr3_aa: CASSFGQGVTGELFF
j_call: TRBJ2-2; d_call: NA; v_call: TRBV27; clone_size: NA; cdr3_nt: TGTGCCAGCAGGGGTAGAGGGGCTTACACCGGGGAGCTGTTTTTT; cdr3_aa: CASRGRGAYTGELFF
j_call: TRBJ2-1; d_call: NA; v_call: TRBV6-5; clone_size: NA; cdr3_nt: TGTGCCAGCAGTTATGGCCAGGGGCCGAATGAGCAGTTCTTC; cdr3_aa: CASSYGQGPNEQFF
j_call: TRBJ2-5; d_call: TRBD2; v_call: TRBV27; clone_size: once; cdr3_nt: TGTGCCAGCAGTCTCTACCAGCGGGAGGAAATCCAAGAGACCCAGTACTTC; cdr3_aa: CASSLYQREEIQETQYF
j_call: TRBJ2-7; d_call: TRBD1; v_call: TRBV28; clone_size: NA; cdr3_nt: TGTGCCAGCAGTTCCCGGGACAGGGTCTACGAGCAGTACTTC; cdr3_aa: CASSSRDRVYEQYF
j_call: TRBJ2-2; d_call: NA; v_call: TRBV6-5; clone_size: NA; cdr3_nt: TGTGCCAGCAGACCGACGGATTCGAACACCGGGGAGCTGTTTTTT; cdr3_aa: CASRPTDSNTGELFF
j_call: TRBJ2-3; d_call: TRBD1; v_call: TRBV6-5; clone_size: NA; cdr3_nt: TGTGCCAGCAGTTACCCCGACAGGGGTGATACGCAGTATTTT; cdr3_aa: CASSYPDRGDTQYF
j_call: TRBJ1-1; d_call: TRBD1; v_call: TRBV7-2; clone_size: NA; cdr3_nt: TGTGCCAGCAGCTTGGGACAGGGGAACACTGAAGCTTTCTTT; cdr3_aa: CASSLGQGNTEAFF
j_call: TRBJ2-7; d_call: NA; v_call: TRBV4-1; clone_size: NA; cdr3_nt: TGCGCCAGCAGCCAGGGTGTGGGGGGCGGCTACGAGCAGTACTTC; cdr3_aa: CASSQGVGGGYEQYF
j_call: TRBJ2-7; d_call: TRBD1; v_call: TRBV27; clone_size: NA; cdr3_nt: TGTGCCAGCAGCCCTTCGGAACAGGGGGACTACGAGCAGTACTTC; cdr3_aa: CASSPSEQGDYEQYF
j_call: TRBJ2-3; d_call: NA; v_call: TRBV9; clone_size: NA; cdr3_nt: TGTGCCAGCAGCCCCGGAGGTAGCCCCACCGGCCCAGATACGCAGTATTTT; cdr3_aa: CASSPGGSPTGPDTQYF
j_call: TRBJ2-2; d_call: NA; v_call: TRBV28; clone_size: once; cdr3_nt: TGTGCCAGCAAGGGCCTCTTGAACACCGGGGAGCTGTTTTTT; cdr3_aa: CASKGLLNTGELFF
j_call: TRBJ2-7; d_call: TRBD2; v_call: TRBV7-2; clone_size: NA; cdr3_nt: TGTGCCAGCAGGCTTATAGCGGGAACCCTCTCCTACGAGCAGTACTTC; cdr3_aa: CASRLIAGTLSYEQYF
j_call: TRBJ2-2; d_call: NA; v_call: TRBV28; clone_size: NA; cdr3_nt: TGTGCCAGCAGTTTTATCGAGGCCAGGGGCCCCGGGGAGCTGTTTTTT; cdr3_aa: CASSFIEARGPGELFF
j_call: TRBJ2-5; d_call: NA; v_call: TRBV15; clone_size: NA; cdr3_nt: TGTGCCACCAGCAGAGACTTTGGGTTGGACACAGGGGAGACCCAGTACTTC; cdr3_aa: CATSRDFGLDTGETQYF
j_call: TRBJ1-2; d_call: NA; v_call: TRBV30; clone_size: NA; cdr3_nt: TGTGCCTGGAGTGCAACGACCAACTATGGCTACACCTTC; cdr3_aa: CAWSATTNYGYTF
j_call: TRBJ2-7; d_call: NA; v_call: TRBV10-3; clone_size: NA; cdr3_nt: TGTGCCAGCAGTTACTCCTACGAGCAGTACTTC; cdr3_aa: CASSYSYEQYF
j_call: TRBJ1-5; d_call: NA; v_call: TRBV11-2; clone_size: NA; cdr3_nt: TGTGCCAGCAGCTTAGACAGTAATAGCAATCAGCCCCAGCATTTT; cdr3_aa: CASSLDSNSNQPQHF
j_call: TRBJ1-1; d_call: TRBD1; v_call: TRBV9; clone_size: once; cdr3_nt: TGTGCCAGCAGCGAGGGGGACAGTATGAACACTGAAGCTTTCTTT; cdr3_aa: CASSEGDSMNTEAFF
j_call: TRBJ2-7; d_call: NA; v_call: TRBV11-2; clone_size: NA; cdr3_nt: TGTGCCAGCAGCCCTACCTCCTACGAGCAGTACTTC; cdr3_aa: CASSPTSYEQYF
j_call: TRBJ2-2; d_call: TRBD1; v_call: TRBV28; clone_size: NA; cdr3_nt: TGTGCCAGCAGTCCCGAAGACAGGGTTGACACCGGGGAGCTGTTTTTT; cdr3_aa: CASSPEDRVDTGELFF